These T cell receptor beta chains were read from a single sample in a study of shared clonotypes between healthy human individuals. Method: immunoSEQ multiplex PCR; TCRdb's copy keeps in-frame clones and lacks some. The sample includes about 2.3 million clones, 80% to 95% of them seen just once. Specimen: naive CD4+ T cells from PBMCs. The source of these receptors is a man between 18 and 35 years old in good health. Some clones in this sample may be carry-over from other donors' samples. Both conserved end residues are part of each CDR3. The D gene is left open where the match is weak. Not all rows give a size; the values are once, few, many and, for expanded clones, a class.

V: TRBV7-9
D: .
J: TRBJ1-1
size: .
DNA: TGTGCCAGCAGCTTAGGGGCGGGGGCCATGAACACTGAAGCTTTCTTT
CDR3: CASSLGAGAMNTEAFF

V: TRBV2
D: TRBD1
J: TRBJ2-7
size: .
DNA: TGTGCCAGCAGTGGACAGGGGGGCTACGAGCAGTACTTC
CDR3: CASSGQGGYEQYF

V: TRBV11-2
D: .
J: TRBJ1-2
size: .
DNA: TGTGCCAGCAGCTTAGAGATGCAGGGCGACTATGGCTACACCTTC
CDR3: CASSLEMQGDYGYTF

V: TRBV7-8
D: .
J: TRBJ1-3
size: few
DNA: TGTGCCAGCAGCTTTTCTGGAAACACCATATATTTT
CDR3: CASSFSGNTIYF

V: TRBV7-9
D: TRBD2
J: TRBJ2-1
size: .
DNA: TGTGCCAGCAGCCAATTTGGGCGGGAGGGGTCCTACAATGAGCAGTTCTTC
CDR3: CASSQFGREGSYNEQFF

V: TRBV15
D: .
J: TRBJ2-7
size: .
DNA: TGTGCCACCAGCAGGGAACTAGCACCCGAGTACGAGCAGTACTTC
CDR3: CATSRELAPEYEQYF

V: TRBV19
D: .
J: TRBJ1-2
size: .
DNA: TGTGCCAGTAGTATTGCGAACAGAGGTAGAAGCTACACCTTC
CDR3: CASSIANRGRSYTF

V: TRBV6-5
D: .
J: TRBJ2-5
size: once
DNA: TGTGCCAGCAGTTACGATCGCAGGGGCACAGAGACCCAGTACTTC
CDR3: CASSYDRRGTETQYF

V: TRBV2
D: .
J: TRBJ2-1
size: .
DNA: TGTGCCAGCAGGACCGGTGGGGGATATCGTGAGCAGTTCTTC
CDR3: CASRTGGGYREQFF

V: TRBV10-3
D: .
J: TRBJ1-1
size: .
DNA: TGTGCCATCAGTGACCCTGGGGGCACTGAAGCTTTCTTT
CDR3: CAISDPGGTEAFF

V: TRBV19
D: .
J: TRBJ2-2
size: .
DNA: TGTGCCAGTATTGCCCGGGACACCGGGGAGCTGTTTTTT
CDR3: CASIARDTGELFF

V: TRBV5-6
D: TRBD1
J: TRBJ2-3
size: .
DNA: TGTGCCAGCAACGCCAGGGACAGTTACACAGATACGCAGTATTTT
CDR3: CASNARDSYTDTQYF

V: TRBV28
D: .
J: TRBJ1-1
size: .
DNA: TGTGCCAGCAGTTTACTCCGTGACAGACTGAACACTGAAGCTTTCTTT
CDR3: CASSLLRDRLNTEAFF

V: TRBV9
D: .
J: TRBJ2-1
size: .
DNA: TGTGCCAGCAGCGTAGGAATAGCAGCCTACAATGAGCAGTTCTTC
CDR3: CASSVGIAAYNEQFF

V: TRBV9
D: .
J: TRBJ2-5
size: .
DNA: TGTGCCAGCAGCGTAGATGGGGGAAAAGAGACCCAGTACTTC
CDR3: CASSVDGGKETQYF

V: TRBV5-6
D: TRBD2
J: TRBJ2-3
size: .
DNA: TGTGCCAGCAGCCCGCCCCCGGGGCTAGCGGCCACAGATACGCAGTATTTT
CDR3: CASSPPPGLAATDTQYF

V: TRBV2
D: .
J: TRBJ2-2
size: .
DNA: TGTGCCAGCAGTGTAGACCATCCCACCGGGGAGCTGTTTTTT
CDR3: CASSVDHPTGELFF

V: TRBV7-3
D: .
J: TRBJ1-3
size: .
DNA: TGTGCCAGCAGCTTAAATTCGGGGCTCGGAAACACCATATATTTT
CDR3: CASSLNSGLGNTIYF

V: TRBV29-1
D: .
J: TRBJ2-3
size: .
DNA: TGCAGCGTTTACGGGACCACAGATACGCAGTATTTT
CDR3: CSVYGTTDTQYF

V: TRBV10-3
D: .
J: TRBJ1-6
size: .
DNA: TGTGCCATCAGTGAGGACAGATCGGCGAATTCACCCCTCCACTTT
CDR3: CAISEDRSANSPLHF

V: TRBV27
D: .
J: TRBJ1-5
size: .
DNA: TGTGCCAGCAGTTTACGGGGCTCATCGCGCCAGCATTTT
CDR3: CASSLRGSSRQHF

V: TRBV5-6
D: .
J: TRBJ2-1
size: .
DNA: TGTGCCAGCAGCTTGGGGGGAGTTCGGCACAATGAGCAGTTCTTC
CDR3: CASSLGGVRHNEQFF